The clone carrying this T cell receptor beta chain was seen more than once but under ten times. What it binds is not known. This sample is drawn from a study of regulatory T cells in long-lasting Graves disease. The CDR3 consists of 17 residues. Deletions cut 2 bases from V and 8 bases from J, with 23 bases between. Germline CDR1 reads SGHDT; CDR2 reads YYEEEE. Noted time point: newly diagnosed GD, antithyroid drugs for less than 3 months. RNA extracted from PBMCs served as the sequencing template. TCR beta libraries were built with iRepertoire HTBI primers and Arm-PCR of CDR3 regions. TCRdb called the multiplex PCR reads again in MiXCR, with one record for every CDR3 protein. The data contain roughly 610,000 distinct CDR3 sequences, 16% of them singletons. Findings of the study overall: Small numbers of samples may have cut accuracy.

This sample also appeared in a second study, on T cells in Graves' hyperthyroidism and ophthalmopathy. That study reports: A set of HTBI primers served as the primers for a first-round RT-PCR of the TCR CDR3. Blood also showed most of the thyroid clonotypes that were expanded above 0.001.

This chain links TRBV5-6 with TRBJ2-1, with D perhaps matching TRBD2 (6 bases). The source material was peripheral blood mononuclear cells (PBMCs), sampled at new diagnosis, from a patient treated with antithyroid drugs. This TCR derives from a woman under 40 with Graves disease. CDR3 sequence: CASSLPGELARGDEQFF. In DNA, the CDR3 is TGTGCCAGCAGCTTACCGGGGGAGCTAGCGCGAGGAGATGAGCAGTTCTTC.